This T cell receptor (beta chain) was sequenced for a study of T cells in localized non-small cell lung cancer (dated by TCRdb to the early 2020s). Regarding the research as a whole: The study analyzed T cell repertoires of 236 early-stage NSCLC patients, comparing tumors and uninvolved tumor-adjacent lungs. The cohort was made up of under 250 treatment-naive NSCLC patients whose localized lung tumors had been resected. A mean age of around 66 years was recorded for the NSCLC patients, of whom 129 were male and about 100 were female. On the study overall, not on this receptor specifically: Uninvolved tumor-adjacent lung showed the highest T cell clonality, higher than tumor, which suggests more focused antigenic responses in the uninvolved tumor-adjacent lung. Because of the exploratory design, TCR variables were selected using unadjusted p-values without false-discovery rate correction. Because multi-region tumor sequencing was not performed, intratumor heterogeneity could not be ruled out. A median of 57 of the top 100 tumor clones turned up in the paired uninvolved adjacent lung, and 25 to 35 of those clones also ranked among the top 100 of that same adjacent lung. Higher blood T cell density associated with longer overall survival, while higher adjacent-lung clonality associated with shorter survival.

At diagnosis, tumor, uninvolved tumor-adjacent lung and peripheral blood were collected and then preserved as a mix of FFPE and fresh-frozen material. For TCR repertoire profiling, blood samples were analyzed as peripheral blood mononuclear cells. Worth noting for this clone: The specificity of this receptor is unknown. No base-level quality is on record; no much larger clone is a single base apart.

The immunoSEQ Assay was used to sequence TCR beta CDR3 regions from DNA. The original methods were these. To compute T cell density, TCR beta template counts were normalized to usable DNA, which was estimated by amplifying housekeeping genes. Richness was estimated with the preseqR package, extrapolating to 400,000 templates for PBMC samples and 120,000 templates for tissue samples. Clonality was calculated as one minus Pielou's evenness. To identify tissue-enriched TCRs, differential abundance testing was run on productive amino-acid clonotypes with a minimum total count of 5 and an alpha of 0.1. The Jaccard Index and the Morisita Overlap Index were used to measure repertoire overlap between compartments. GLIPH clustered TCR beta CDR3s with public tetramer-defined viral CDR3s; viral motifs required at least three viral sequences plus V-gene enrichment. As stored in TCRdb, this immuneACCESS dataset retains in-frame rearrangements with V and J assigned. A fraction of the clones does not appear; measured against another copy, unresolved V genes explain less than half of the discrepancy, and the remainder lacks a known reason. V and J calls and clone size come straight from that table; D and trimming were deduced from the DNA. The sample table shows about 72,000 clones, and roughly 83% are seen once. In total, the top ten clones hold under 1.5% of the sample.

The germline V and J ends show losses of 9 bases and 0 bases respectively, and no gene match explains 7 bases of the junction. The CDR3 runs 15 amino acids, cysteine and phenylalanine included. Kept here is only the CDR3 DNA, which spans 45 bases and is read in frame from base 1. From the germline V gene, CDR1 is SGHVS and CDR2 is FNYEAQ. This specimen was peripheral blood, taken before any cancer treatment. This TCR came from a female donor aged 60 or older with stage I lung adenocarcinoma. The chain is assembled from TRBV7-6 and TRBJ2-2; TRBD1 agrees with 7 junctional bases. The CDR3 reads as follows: CASRDRLSNTGELFF. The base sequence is TGTGCCAGTAGGGACAGACTATCGAACACCGGGGAGCTGTTTTTT.